What follows are 29 T cell receptor beta chains derived from one specimen sequenced in a study of T cell responses to AZD1222 COVID-19 vaccine. The repertoire was sequenced with immunoSEQ multiplex PCR; TCRdb's copy has only in-frame clones and lacks some. This table has roughly 260,000 clones, over 85% appearing once. The material sequenced was peripheral blood, taken on day 0 of AZD1222 vaccination. Receptors were obtained from an adult in good health.

The chain carries TRBV2 and TRBJ2-7, with TRBD1 identical over 8 bases. V shed 6 bases and J 4 bases; nucleotides not matched to a gene: 11. The CDR3 is made up of 15 amino acids. Germline values: CDR1 SNHLY, CDR2 FYNNEI. The CDR3 nucleotides are TGTGCCAGCAGCGCGGGACAGGCCCCAGAATACGAGCAGTACTTC. Residues: CASSAGQAPEYEQYF.

The chain has TRBV7-9 and TRBJ1-2; 8 positions match TRBD1. The CDR3 has 14 residues. Germline trimming cut 1 base from V and 8 bases from J; bases unmatched to any gene: 6. Germline CDR1 is SEHNR and CDR2 is FQNEAQ (reference sequence). The CDR3 sequence is CASSLGGPGGGYTF. CDR3 nucleotides: TGTGCCAGCAGCTTAGGCGGCCCAGGGGGCGGCTACACCTTC.

The chain employs TRBV18 and TRBJ2-2, with no clear D. The CDR3 is 15 residues long. V was trimmed by 6 bases and J by 3 bases, leaving 14 bases between them. Germline V gene lookup returns CDR1 KGHSH and CDR2 LQKENI. In DNA, the CDR3 is TGTGCCAGCTCGCTCGCCGACATTGACACCGGGGAGCTGTTTTTT. Protein product: CASSLADIDTGELFF.

The chain recombines TRBV20-1 with TRBJ2-3; no reliable D call. The germline V gene has CDR1 DFQATT and CDR2 SNEGSKA (reference sequence). This CDR3 spans 11 amino acids. The CDR3, as DNA: TGCGGGGTGAGAGGACCAGATACGCAGTATTTT. Translating it yields CGVRGPDTQYF.

The chain employs TRBV5-1 and TRBJ2-6; TRBD1 or TRBD2 may be the D gene (5 bases each). The V gene's germline CDR1 is SGHRS and CDR2 YFSETQ. This CDR3 has 16 residues. Trimming stripped 4 bases from V and 1 base from J, with 12 bases between. The CDR3 DNA reads as TGCGCCAGCAGCCTCGGGACGGTTTCTGGGGCCAACGTCCTGACTTTC. Translated, it gives CASSLGTVSGANVLTF.

This sequence joins TRBV5-1 and TRBJ1-1; D uncertain. Germline V gene sequence: CDR1 SGHRS, CDR2 YFSETQ. The CDR3 has 15 residues. The V gene lost 0 bases and the J gene lost 0 bases, with 9 bases spanning the gap. CDR3: CASSLASFMNTEAFF. CDR3 sequence (DNA): TGCGCCAGCAGCTTGGCGTCGTTTATGAACACTGAAGCTTTCTTT.

This clone was seen a handful of times. This chain connects TRBV2 to TRBJ1-2; D is undetermined. V was pared by 5 bases and J by 3 bases, with 13 bases between. Per the germline V gene, CDR1 is SNHLY and CDR2 is FYNNEI. The CDR3 has 14 amino acids. The CDR3 here is CASSQTGMHYGYTF. The DNA for the CDR3 is TGTGCCAGCAGTCAAACCGGGATGCACTATGGCTACACCTTC.

The V and J genes are TRBV18 and TRBJ2-4; D might be TRBD2 (5 bases). Trimming took 6 bases from V and 0 from J, leaving 12 bases between them. The CDR3 runs to 15 residues. Germline CDR1 is KGHSH and CDR2 is LQKENI. As DNA, the CDR3 is TGTGCCAGCTCCCCGGGAACTCTAGCCAAAAACATTCAGTACTTC. This translates into CASSPGTLAKNIQYF.

This chain joins TRBV28 and TRBJ1-3, with D possibly matching TRBD1 (5 bases). The V gene's germline CDR1 is MDHEN and CDR2 SYDVKM. The CDR3 has 15 residues. The germline V and J ends were trimmed by 6 bases and 0 bases, with 12 bases remaining between them. CDR3 DNA sequence: TGTGCCAGCAGAGTCGGGACGAACTCTGGAAACACCATATATTTT. This encodes CASRVGTNSGNTIYF.

The chain joins TRBV5-4 to TRBJ1-4, with 8 positions matching TRBD1. This CDR3 region has 15 residues. The junction had 8 bases not matched to a gene; V was cut back by 4 bases and J by 6 bases. The germline CDR1 and CDR2 sequences are SGHNT and YYREEE (reference sequence). In nucleotides, the CDR3 is TGTGCCAGCAGCCTAACAGGGGGGGTAGATGAAAAACTGTTTTTT. The encoded protein is CASSLTGGVDEKLFF.

Written as DNA, the CDR3 is TGTGCCAGCAGCCCCCTAGCGGGAGGGGGCACAGATACGCAGTATTTT. This codes for CASSPLAGGGTDTQYF. The V call is TRBV13, the J call TRBJ2-3; 12 bases fit TRBD2. V was clipped by 5 bases and J by 1 base; unmatched bases: 4. CDR3 length: 16 amino acids. Germline lookup yields CDR1 PRHDT and CDR2 FYEKMQ (reference sequence).

This chain links TRBV19 with TRBJ2-7, with D possibly being TRBD1 or TRBD2 (5 bases each). Per the germline V gene, CDR1 is LNHDA and CDR2 is SQIVND (reference sequence). This CDR3 comprises 14 residues. V gave up 6 bases and J gave up 6 bases, with 18 bases separating them. The CDR3 bases are TGTGCCAGTAGCCCGGGACCCGGGGCTGTCGAGCAGTACTTC. Translation: CASSPGPGAVEQYF.

The chain uses TRBV10-3 and TRBJ2-7; tentatively, D is TRBD1 (5 bases). The germline V gene has CDR1 ENHRY and CDR2 SYGVKD. This CDR3 contains 14 residues. The V end lost 3 bases, the J end lost 0 bases, and 9 bases lay between the germline ends. DNA of the CDR3: TGTGCCATCAGTGAAACCAGGGACTCCTACGAGCAGTACTTC. Translated: CAISETRDSYEQYF.

For this clone: This same CDR3 is encoded by further DNA sequences in the sample. The gene calls are TRBV5-1 and TRBJ2-2, with D possibly being TRBD1 (5 bases). The CDR3 contains 12 residues. Germline values: CDR1 SGHRS, CDR2 YFSETQ. With 2 bases removed from V and 6 bases from J, the gap between germline ends came to 5 bases. CDR3 in amino acids: CASSLGAGELFF. The DNA for the CDR3 is TGCGCCAGCAGCTTAGGGGCCGGGGAGCTGTTTTTT.

CDR3 residues: CASSILTGGQTDTQYF. The CDR3 DNA reads TGTGCCAGTAGTATCCTGACAGGGGGCCAGACAGATACGCAGTATTTT. The genes are TRBV19 and TRBJ2-3, with 10 bases matching TRBD1. The germline CDR1 and CDR2 sequences are LNHDA and SQIVND (reference sequence). The V gene end was trimmed by 3 bases and the J gene end by 3 bases; junction bases not matched to a gene: 6. The CDR3 loop spans 16 amino acids.

This clone has only one observation. The chain joins TRBV6-1 to TRBJ1-5; 10 positions agree with TRBD1. V lost 2 bases to trimming and J lost 3 bases; unmatched junction nucleotides: 4. CDR3 length equals 16 residues. Germline V gives CDR1 MNHNS, CDR2 SASEGT. CDR3 DNA sequence: TGTGCCAGCAGTGAATGGACAGGGGGTGTCAATCAGCCCCAGCATTTT. Its translation is CASSEWTGGVNQPQHF.

This sequence joins TRBV3-1 (or the pseudogene TRBV3-2) and TRBJ2-7; 8 bases align to TRBD1. J was trimmed by 5 bases and V by 0 bases; bases with no gene match: 9. The CDR3 sequence is 16 residues long. In germline, CDR1 is LGHDT, CDR2 YNNKEL (reference sequence). The CDR3 loop reads CASSQETFGQGDEQYF. The DNA for the CDR3 is TGTGCCAGCAGCCAAGAGACTTTCGGACAGGGTGACGAGCAGTACTTC.

The rearrangement joins TRBV5-1 to TRBJ2-5; 7 positions match TRBD2. The germline gives CDR1 SGHRS, CDR2 YFSETQ. This CDR3 region has 14 residues. Unmatched junction bases numbered 7, after V lost 3 bases and J lost 5 bases. The CDR3 sequence: CASSSGLVPETQYF. The DNA of the CDR3 is TGCGCCAGCAGCTCCGGACTAGTACCCGAGACCCAGTACTTC.

V and J are TRBV12-3 or TRBV12-4 and TRBJ2-1; the D is unclear. V dropped 3 bases and J dropped 5 bases, with 8 bases sitting between them. There are 13 residues in the CDR3. The CDR3 nucleotides are TGTGCCAGCAGTTTCAGAGCCGACAATGAGCAGTTCTTC. Protein product: CASSFRADNEQFF.

This chain connects TRBV9 to TRBJ1-2, with D maybe TRBD1 (6 bases). Per germline, CDR1 SGDLS and CDR2 YYNGEE. This CDR3 spans 15 amino acids. Trimming pared 0 bases from V and 4 bases from J, leaving 13 bases between. Written as DNA, the CDR3 is TGTGCCAGCAGCGTAGCGAGAGGCAGGGGCTATGGCTACACCTTC. Protein: CASSVARGRGYGYTF.

J is TRBJ2-3 and V is TRBV3-1 (or the pseudogene TRBV3-2); 7 nucleotides agree with TRBD1. With V trimmed by 1 base and J by 9 bases, 4 bases remained unmatched. CDR3 length: 13 residues. The germline V gene has CDR1 LGHDT and CDR2 YNNKEL (reference sequence). CDR3 residues: CASSQGGGTTQYF. CDR3 in DNA: TGTGCCAGCAGCCAAGGAGGGGGCACCACGCAGTATTTT.

V usage is TRBV12-3 or TRBV12-4 and J usage is TRBJ2-2; D uncertain. CDR3 size: 12 residues. With 10 bases removed from V and 1 base from J, the gap between germline ends came to 7 bases. CDR3 sequence (DNA): TGTGCCACCGGACGGAACACCGGGGAGCTGTTTTTT. It encodes CATGRNTGELFF.

V gene TRBV4-3 combines with J gene TRBJ2-3; D is unclear. V lost 4 bases and J 4 bases, leaving 9 bases between the germline ends. Germline assignment: CDR1 LGHNA and CDR2 YSLEER. This CDR3 has 13 amino acids. The CDR3 protein is CASSPQRPDTQYF. The CDR3 bases are TGCGCCAGCAGCCCGCAACGGCCAGATACGCAGTATTTT.

This clone was observed once. V is TRBV19 and J is TRBJ2-7; possibly TRBD1 or TRBD2 for D (6 bases each). CDR1 is LNHDA, CDR2 SQIVND, per germline (reference sequence). The CDR3 is made up of 14 amino acids. V lost 10 bases and J lost 3, with 19 bases in between. The CDR3, as DNA: TGTGCCACCAGGGGTACTGGGGGGTTCTACGAGCAGTACTTC. Amino acid sequence: CATRGTGGFYEQYF.

This clone came up once. The chain combines TRBV28 with TRBJ1-1, with unresolved D. The CDR3 is made up of 14 amino acids. CDR1 is MDHEN, CDR2 SYDVKM, per germline. Trimming cost V 1 base and J 3 bases, with 9 bases left between them. The DNA of the CDR3 is TGTGCCAGCAGTTTATTCGGCCAGTACACTGAAGCTTTCTTT. Protein product: CASSLFGQYTEAFF.

This chain uses TRBV7-2 with TRBJ2-7; D gene uncertain. The V gene's germline CDR1 is SGHTA and CDR2 FQGNSA. The V and J ends lost 2 bases and 1 base respectively, with 6 bases between them. This CDR3 has 13 amino acids. CDR3 residues: CASSLPTSYEQYF. The CDR3, as DNA: TGTGCCAGCAGCTTACCCACGTCCTACGAGCAGTACTTC.

On this clone: A junction boundary mismatches the germline segment, possibly from a read error. This chain connects TRBV12-5 to TRBJ2-1; D possibly corresponds to TRBD1 (5 bases). CDR1 LGHNT and CDR2 FRNRAP come from the germline V gene. The CDR3 totals 14 residues. The CDR3 DNA reads as TGTGCTAATGGTTTGGACCGACAGTACAATGAGCAGTTCTTC. Protein product: CANGLDRQYNEQFF.

The genes are TRBV19 and TRBJ2-7; 7 bases are a match to TRBD1. Germline V gives CDR1 LNHDA, CDR2 SQIVND (reference sequence). The J segment lost 2 bases and the V segment lost 5 bases, leaving 9 bases of the junction unmatched. CDR3 length: 15 residues. The CDR3 spells CASSWADRRTYEQYF. The CDR3 DNA reads TGTGCCAGTAGTTGGGCGGACAGGAGGACCTACGAGCAGTACTTC.

This clone was seen a single time. This chain uses TRBV11-2 with TRBJ2-7, with 12 bases identical to TRBD1. CDR1 is SGHAT and CDR2 is FQNNGV in the germline V gene. CDR3 length: 14 residues. V lost 8 bases to trimming and J lost 7 bases; unmatched junction nucleotides: 9. The chain's CDR3 is CASEGGQGASEQYF. Here the CDR3 DNA reads TGTGCCAGCGAGGGGGGACAGGGGGCATCGGAGCAGTACTTC.